Shown below are 12 T cell receptor beta chains from a single sample sequenced in a study of regulatory T cells in long-lasting Graves disease. Time point noted: newly diagnosed GD, antithyroid drugs for less than 3 months. After RNA was extracted from PBMCs, the TCR library was made from it. According to the study, TCR beta libraries were built with iRepertoire HTBI primers and CDR3-region Arm-PCR. TCRdb fed the multiplex PCR reads into MiXCR, producing one record per CDR3 protein. The sample includes a few hundred thousand distinct CDR3 sequences, over 15% of them seen just once. The same sample was also used in a study of T cells in Graves' hyperthyroidism and ophthalmopathy.

Sample: peripheral blood mononuclear cells (PBMCs), taken at new diagnosis, from a patient treated with antithyroid drugs. These TCRs come from a man in his forties or fifties with Graves disease.

The chain recombines TRBV12-5 with TRBJ2-1; D is possibly TRBD1 or TRBD2 (5 bases each). The CDR3 loop spans 13 amino acids. V lost 7 bases to trimming and J lost 8 bases, with 15 bases between them. Per germline, CDR1 LGHNT and CDR2 FRNRAP. CDR3 bases: TGTGCTAGTGTCCGTAGAGGGGACGATGAGCAGTTCTTC. Its translation: CASVRRGDDEQFF.

This clonotype has a count of ten or more. The CDR3 loop is CASSSGAQYF. The CDR3 bases are TGTGCCAGCAGCTCCGGGGCGCAGTATTTT. V gene TRBV7-9 combines with J gene TRBJ2-3; a weak D match, TRBD2 (5 bases). From germline, CDR1 is SEHNR and CDR2 FQNEAQ (reference sequence). The CDR3 contains 10 residues. Trimming pared 4 bases from V and 10 bases from J, leaving 6 bases between.

CDR3 bases: TGTGCTAGTGGTTTGGACCTATACAGTGAAGCTTTCTTT. Its translation is CASGLDLYSEAFF. V and J are TRBV12-5 and TRBJ1-1; D gene ambiguous. Trimming stripped 1 base from V and 7 bases from J, with 10 bases between. CDR1 LGHNT and CDR2 FRNRAP come from the germline V gene. The CDR3 contains 13 residues.

This clonotype was observed a few times. This may be a read error: a much more frequent sequence differs by one nucleotide. The V gene is TRBV7-2, the J gene TRBJ2-1; D may be TRBD2 (5 bases). The end of the DNA aligns better with TRBJ2-7, so the J call may be wrong. The CDR3 runs to 16 residues. From germline, CDR1 is SGHTA and CDR2 FQGNSA. CDR3 nucleotide sequence: TGTGCCAGCAGCTTCAGTCGACGGAGCGGAAACAATGAGCAGTACTTC. Translated: CASSFSRRSGNNEQYF.

The chain has TRBV6-5 and TRBJ2-1; D gene ambiguous. Germline CDR1 is MNHEY and CDR2 is SVGAGI. There are 14 residues in the CDR3. V lost 2 bases and J 4 bases, leaving 9 bases between the germline ends. The CDR3 reads CASSYSQFYNEQFF. The CDR3 DNA is TGTGCCAGCAGTTACAGCCAGTTTTACAATGAGCAGTTCTTC.

For this clonotype: As the CDR3 is not closed by the conserved phenylalanine or tryptophan, this likely results from a read error. The chain is built from TRBV3-1 and TRBJ1-6; D not certain. Germline values: CDR1 LGHDT, CDR2 YNNKEL (reference sequence). The V end was cut by 3 bases, the J end by 0 bases, with 15 bases between. The CDR3 extends over 18 amino acids. Here the CDR3 DNA reads TGTGCCAGCAGCCACTGGCGTTCAATTGCCTCCTATAATTCACCCCTCCACGTT. Encoded protein: CASSHWRSIASYNSPLHV.

This clonotype was observed a few times. The chain has TRBV6-2 or TRBV6-3 and TRBJ2-1, with D unclear. Trimming cost V 6 bases and J 6 bases, with 21 bases left between them. Germline V gene data show CDR1 as MNHEY and CDR2 as SVGEGT. The CDR3 is 16 amino acids. CDR3 in DNA: TGTGCCAGCAGCCCTGGGCTACCAACGGATGGCAATGAGCAGTTCTTC. Encoded protein: CASSPGLPTDGNEQFF.

This sequence joins TRBV19 and TRBJ1-5; tentative D call: TRBD1 (5 bases). Germline-derived CDR1 and CDR2 are LNHDA and SQIVND (reference sequence). Trimming took 1 base from V and 2 from J, leaving 6 bases between them. The CDR3 covers 14 residues. The CDR3 sequence is CASSIAGRNQPQHF. DNA of the CDR3: TGTGCCAGTAGTATAGCAGGGCGCAATCAGCCCCAGCATTTT. Complete variable domain (other parts from reference TRBV19 and TRBJ1-5): DGGITQSPKYLFRKEGQNVTLSCEQNLNHDAMYWYRQDPGQGLRLIYYSQIVNDFQKGDIAEGYSVSREKKESFPLTVTSAQKNPTAFYLCASSIAGRNQPQHFGDGTRLSIL.

The V call is TRBV5-6, the J call TRBJ2-7; D gene uncertain. The CDR3 contains 16 residues. The germline V gene has CDR1 SGHDT and CDR2 YYEEEE. Trimming stripped 3 bases from V and 4 bases from J, with 20 bases between. CDR3: CASSSSLGLPLYEQYF. CDR3 coding DNA: TGTGCCAGCAGCTCATCGTTGGGTCTCCCTTTATACGAGCAGTACTTC.

With regard to this clonotype: A much larger clone is a single base away; this may be a read error. The chain combines TRBV6-1 with TRBJ2-2; D gene unclear. This CDR3 has 15 residues. Germline V CDR1 and CDR2: MNHNS, SASEGT. Trimming cost V 5 bases and J 1 base, with 11 bases left between them. CDR3 amino acids: CASSTVHMNTGELFF. DNA for the CDR3: TGTGCCAGCAGTACCGTCCACATGAACACCGGGGAGCTGTTTTTT.

At least ten counts were recorded for this clonotype. The gene calls are TRBV12-5 and TRBJ1-2, with a possible D match to TRBD1 (5 bases). Germline CDR1 reads LGHNT; CDR2 reads FRNRAP. The length of the CDR3 is 18 residues. V was shortened by 5 bases and J by 1 base, with 23 bases between the two germline ends. This CDR3 reads CASGGLGDQTEYNYGYTF. CDR3 in DNA: TGTGCTAGTGGTGGCCTAGGGGACCAGACCGAATATAACTATGGCTACACCTTC.

This clonotype was detected many times. This chain uses TRBV28 with TRBJ2-5; TRBD2 matches 11 bases. V gave up 4 bases and J gave up 2 bases; unmatched junction bases: 3. Germline CDR1 and CDR2: MDHEN and SYDVKM. The CDR3 covers 15 residues. The CDR3 sequence is CASSSLAGAQETQYF. CDR3 DNA sequence: TGTGCCAGCAGTTCACTAGCGGGGGCTCAAGAGACCCAGTACTTC. Looking up the rest from reference TRBV28 and TRBJ2-5 gives the full variable domain: DVKVTQSSRYLVKRTGEKVFLECVQDMDHENMFWYRQDPGLGLRLIYFSYDVKMKEKGDIPEGYSVSREKKERFSLILESASTNQTSMYLCASSSLAGAQETQYFGPGTRLLVL.